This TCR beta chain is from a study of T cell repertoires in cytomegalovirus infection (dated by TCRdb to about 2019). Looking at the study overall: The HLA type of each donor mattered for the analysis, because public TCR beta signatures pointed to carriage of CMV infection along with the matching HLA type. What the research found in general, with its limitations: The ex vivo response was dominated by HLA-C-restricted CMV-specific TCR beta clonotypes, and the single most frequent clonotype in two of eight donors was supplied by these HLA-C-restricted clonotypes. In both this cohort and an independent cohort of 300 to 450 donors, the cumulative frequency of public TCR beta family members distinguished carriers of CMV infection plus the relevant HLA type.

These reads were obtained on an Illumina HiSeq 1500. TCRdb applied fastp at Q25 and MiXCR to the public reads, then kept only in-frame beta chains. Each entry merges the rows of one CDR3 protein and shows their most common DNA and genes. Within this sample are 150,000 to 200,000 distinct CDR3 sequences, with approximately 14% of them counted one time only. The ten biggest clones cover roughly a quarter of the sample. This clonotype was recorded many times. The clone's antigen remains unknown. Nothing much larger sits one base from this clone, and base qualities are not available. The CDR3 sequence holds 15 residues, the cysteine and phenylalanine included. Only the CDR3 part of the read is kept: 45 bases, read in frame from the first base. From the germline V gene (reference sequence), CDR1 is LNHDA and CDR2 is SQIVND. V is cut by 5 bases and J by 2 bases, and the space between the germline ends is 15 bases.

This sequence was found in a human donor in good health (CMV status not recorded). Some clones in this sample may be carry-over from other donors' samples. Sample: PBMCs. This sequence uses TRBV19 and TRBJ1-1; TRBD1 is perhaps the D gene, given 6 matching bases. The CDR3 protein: CASSLTGTGNTEAFF. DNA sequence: TGTGCCAGTAGTCTTACAGGGACGGGAAACACTGAAGCTTTCTTT.